These 17 T cell receptor beta chains share one sample of origin, sequenced in a study of blood T cell repertoires in COVID-19. Some clones are missing from TCRdb's copy, which holds only in-frame ones; the method was immunoSEQ multiplex PCR. The sample contains 100,000 to 150,000 clones, 70% to 75% of which appear only once. Source material: peripheral blood. These TCRs come from a man aged 55 to 70 with acute or convalescent COVID-19.

The chain is built from TRBV11-2 and TRBJ2-3, with 13 bases identical to TRBD2. Germline-derived CDR1 and CDR2 are SGHAT and FQNNGV. V was clipped by 0 bases and J by 2 bases; unmatched bases: 5. The CDR3 length is 18 residues. The chain's CDR3 is CASSLDLGLAGNTDTQYF. The CDR3 DNA reads TGTGCCAGCAGCTTAGATCTGGGACTAGCGGGGAACACAGATACGCAGTATTTT.

J is TRBJ1-5 and V is TRBV6-5, with 7 bases aligning to TRBD1. The CDR3 contains 14 residues. Germline V gene data show CDR1 as MNHEY and CDR2 as SVGAGI. V lost 2 bases and J lost 3; bases outside the gene matches: 1. In DNA form, the CDR3 reads TGTGCCAGCAGTTACCAGGGGGACAATCAGCCCCAGCATTTT. Residues: CASSYQGDNQPQHF.

The rearrangement uses TRBV6-5 and TRBJ2-7; D gene uncertain. The CDR3 extends over 12 amino acids. The V gene's germline CDR1 is MNHEY and CDR2 SVGAGI. V was trimmed by 6 bases and J by 0 bases, leaving 6 bases between them. CDR3 DNA: TGTGCCAGCAGACCGAGCTCCTACGAGCAGTACTTC. This translates into CASRPSSYEQYF.

This clone has a single count. The chain employs TRBV6-1 and TRBJ1-5, with no clear D. The germline CDR1 and CDR2 sequences are MNHNS and SASEGT. Trimming took 0 bases from V and 4 from J, leaving 4 bases between them. This CDR3 comprises 13 residues. The CDR3 sequence is CASSEAPNQPQHF. Here the CDR3 DNA reads TGTGCCAGCAGTGAAGCCCCAAATCAGCCCCAGCATTTT.

This clone was counted a few times. V is TRBV9 and J is TRBJ2-2; TRBD1 agrees at 8 bases. Germline V gene data show CDR1 as SGDLS and CDR2 as YYNGEE. V was clipped by 3 bases and J by 5 bases; unmatched bases: 6. This CDR3 has 15 residues. The CDR3 coding sequence is TGTGCCAGCAGCGCAACGACAGGGGATACCGGGGAGCTGTTTTTT. Translated: CASSATTGDTGELFF.

The chain has TRBV19 and TRBJ2-7; D may be TRBD1 (6 bases). Trimming shortened V by 5 bases and J by 2 bases, and 19 bases separated the two germline ends. Germline V gives CDR1 LNHDA, CDR2 SQIVND (reference sequence). This CDR3 region has 16 residues. The CDR3 DNA reads TGTGCCAGTAGTGCCGGGACACTCCCTAACCCCTACGAGCAGTACTTC. Amino acid sequence: CASSAGTLPNPYEQYF.

The chain couples TRBV5-6 to TRBJ1-1, with a weak D call TRBD1 (6 bases). The CDR3 spans 14 residues. V was cut by 2 bases and J by 0 bases, with 8 bases left in between. CDR1 and CDR2 (germline): SGHDT, YYEEEE. DNA of the CDR3: TGTGCCAGCAGCTTTGAGGGGGTGAACACTGAAGCTTTCTTT. It codes for CASSFEGVNTEAFF.

This clone was counted a few times. The rearrangement links TRBV7-3 to TRBJ2-7; no firm D call. CDR3 length: 14 residues. Germline V gives CDR1 SGHTA, CDR2 FQGTGA. V was cut by 5 bases and J by 1 base, with 12 bases left in between. CDR3 in amino acids: CASSPTTTSYEQYF. The CDR3 DNA sequence: TGTGCCAGCAGCCCGACAACAACGTCCTACGAGCAGTACTTC.

The gene calls are TRBV5-1 and TRBJ2-3; 8 bases agree with TRBD1. The ends lost 4 bases at V and 0 bases at J; junction bases unmatched: 4. This CDR3 is 15 amino acids long. CDR1 is SGHRS and CDR2 is YFSETQ in the germline V gene. The CDR3, as DNA: TGCGCCAGCAGCCCTGGACAGGGAAGCACAGATACGCAGTATTTT. This codes for CASSPGQGSTDTQYF.

The chain joins TRBV29-1 to TRBJ2-1; D possibly corresponds to TRBD1 (5 bases). Germline V CDR1 and CDR2: SQVTM, ANQGSEA. The CDR3 sequence is 14 residues long. The V and J ends lost 1 base and 4 bases respectively, with 11 bases between them. The CDR3 bases are TGCAGCGTTGAAGGAAGGGGCGAGTACAATGAGCAGTTCTTC. Its translation is CSVEGRGEYNEQFF.

The chain recombines TRBV14 with TRBJ2-6, with D tentatively TRBD1 (5 bases). The length of the CDR3 is 18 residues. Trimming shortened V by 3 bases and J by 0 bases, and 15 bases separated the two germline ends. The germline V gene encodes CDR1 SGHDN and CDR2 FVKESK. The CDR3 sequence: CASSHRTTTSSGANVLTF. The CDR3 coding sequence is TGTGCCAGCAGCCACCGGACAACTACAAGCTCTGGGGCCAACGTCCTGACTTTC.

The gene calls are TRBV7-3 and TRBJ1-1; TRBD1 matches at 8 bases. This CDR3 has 13 amino acids. The junction had 1 base not matched to a gene; V was cut back by 3 bases and J by 4 bases. Germline V gene lookup returns CDR1 SGHTA and CDR2 FQGTGA. The CDR3 reads CASSFTGGTEAFF. The CDR3 DNA follows: TGTGCCAGCAGCTTCACAGGGGGCACTGAAGCTTTCTTT.

The V and J genes are TRBV5-1 and TRBJ1-6, with unresolved D. The germline V gene has CDR1 SGHRS and CDR2 YFSETQ. The CDR3 extends over 17 amino acids. Trimming took 3 bases from V and 0 from J, leaving 13 bases between them. The CDR3 nucleotides are TGCGCCAGCAGCTACCCCACAAGGAGCTCCTATAATTCACCCCTCCACTTT. Translating gives CASSYPTRSSYNSPLHF.

The rearrangement links TRBV12-5 to TRBJ1-4; unclear D gene. The V and J ends lost 11 bases and 5 bases respectively, with 9 bases between them. Germline CDR1 LGHNT, CDR2 FRNRAP. The CDR3 runs to 11 residues. As DNA, the CDR3 is TGTGCTTCCGGGATAAATGAAAAACTGTTTTTT. Its protein is CASGINEKLFF. The whole variable domain, remainder taken from reference TRBV12-5 and TRBJ1-4, is DARVTQTPRHKVTEMGQEVTMRCQPILGHNTVFWYRQTMMQGLELLAYFRNRAPLDDSGMPKDRFSAEMPDATLATLKIQPSEPRDSAVYFCASGINEKLFFGSGTQLSVL.

This clone showed up just a few times. The gene calls are TRBV11-2 and TRBJ2-1, with 10 nucleotides matching TRBD2. Germline V gene lookup returns CDR1 SGHAT and CDR2 FQNNGV. V was clipped by 4 bases and J by 4 bases; unmatched bases: 7. This CDR3 spans 16 amino acids. This CDR3 reads CASSSYSGGTYNEQFF. DNA of the CDR3: TGTGCCAGCAGCTCCTATAGCGGGGGGACTTACAATGAGCAGTTCTTC.

The chain is built from TRBV30 and TRBJ1-2; D gene ambiguous. Germline V gene lookup returns CDR1 GTSNPN and CDR2 SVGIG (reference sequence). The CDR3 extends over 12 amino acids. Deletions cut 2 bases from V and 4 bases from J, with 8 bases between. CDR3 residues: CAWSRGFYGYTF. In DNA, the CDR3 is TGTGCCTGGAGTAGAGGGTTCTATGGCTACACCTTC.

This clone was counted between two and nine times. The genes are TRBV6-6 and TRBJ1-2; D uncertain. Looked up from germline, CDR1 is MNHNY and CDR2 is SVGAGI (reference sequence). V lost 8 bases and J lost 2, with 9 bases in between. CDR3 length: 12 amino acids. The CDR3 coding sequence is TGTGCCAGCCTGACGGGGAACTATGGCTACACCTTC. Its protein is CASLTGNYGYTF.